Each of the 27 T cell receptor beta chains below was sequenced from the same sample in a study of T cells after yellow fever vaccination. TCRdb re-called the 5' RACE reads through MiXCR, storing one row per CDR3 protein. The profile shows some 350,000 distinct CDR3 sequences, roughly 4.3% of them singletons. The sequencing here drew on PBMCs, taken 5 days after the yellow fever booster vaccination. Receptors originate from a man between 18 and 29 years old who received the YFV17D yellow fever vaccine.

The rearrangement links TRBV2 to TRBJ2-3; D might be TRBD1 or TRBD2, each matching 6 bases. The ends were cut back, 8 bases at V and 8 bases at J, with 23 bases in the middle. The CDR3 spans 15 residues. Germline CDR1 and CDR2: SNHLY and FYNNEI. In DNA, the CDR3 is TGTGCCAGCCGGCAATTTAGCGGACAGACGGGTACGCAGTATTTT. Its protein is CASRQFSGQTGTQYF.

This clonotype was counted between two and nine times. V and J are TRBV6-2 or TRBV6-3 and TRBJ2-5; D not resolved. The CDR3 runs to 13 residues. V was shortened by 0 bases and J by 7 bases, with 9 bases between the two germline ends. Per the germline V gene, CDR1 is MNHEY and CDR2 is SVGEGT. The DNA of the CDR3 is TGTGCCAGCAGTTACTCGAGAGTTGGGACCCAGTACTTC. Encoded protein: CASSYSRVGTQYF.

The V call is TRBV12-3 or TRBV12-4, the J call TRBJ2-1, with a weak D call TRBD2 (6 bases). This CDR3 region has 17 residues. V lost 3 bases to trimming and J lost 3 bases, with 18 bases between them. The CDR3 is CASSFRPQTRGYNEQFF. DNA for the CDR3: TGTGCCAGCAGTTTTCGCCCCCAGACGCGGGGCTACAATGAGCAGTTCTTC.

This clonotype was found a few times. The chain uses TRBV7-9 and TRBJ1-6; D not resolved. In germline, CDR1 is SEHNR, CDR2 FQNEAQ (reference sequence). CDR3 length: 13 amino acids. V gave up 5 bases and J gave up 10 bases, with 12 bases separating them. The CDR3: CASSREGRSPLHF. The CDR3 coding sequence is TGTGCCAGCAGCCGGGAGGGAAGATCACCCCTCCACTTT.

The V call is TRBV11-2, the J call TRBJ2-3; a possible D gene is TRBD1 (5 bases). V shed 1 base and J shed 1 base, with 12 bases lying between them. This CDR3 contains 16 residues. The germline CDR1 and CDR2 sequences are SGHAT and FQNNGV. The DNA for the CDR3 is TGTGCCAGCAGCTTAGTTATCAGGGTAGGCACAGATACGCAGTATTTT. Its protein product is CASSLVIRVGTDTQYF.

The CDR3, as DNA: TGTGCCAGCAGCCTGGACAGGGTGAGTGGCTACGAGCAGTACGTC. Amino acid sequence: CASSLDRVSGYEQYV. The chain carries TRBV11-2 and TRBJ2-7; TRBD1 agrees at 8 bases. V trimming: 5 bases; J trimming: 3 bases; junction bases outside the gene matches: 9. Germline CDR1 and CDR2: SGHAT and FQNNGV. This CDR3 region has 15 residues.

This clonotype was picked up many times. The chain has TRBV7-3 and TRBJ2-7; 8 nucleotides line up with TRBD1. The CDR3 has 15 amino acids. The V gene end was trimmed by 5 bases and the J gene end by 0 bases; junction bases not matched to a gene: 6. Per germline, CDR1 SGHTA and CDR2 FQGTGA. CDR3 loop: CASSPTGDSSYEQYF. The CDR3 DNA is TGTGCCAGCAGCCCGACAGGGGATAGCTCCTACGAGCAGTACTTC.

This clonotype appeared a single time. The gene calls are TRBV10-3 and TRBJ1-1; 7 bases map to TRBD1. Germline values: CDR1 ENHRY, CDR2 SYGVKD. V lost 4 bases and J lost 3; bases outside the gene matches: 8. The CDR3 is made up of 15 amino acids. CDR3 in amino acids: CAISGSRGEYTEAFF. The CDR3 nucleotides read TGTGCCATCAGTGGGTCCAGGGGGGAGTACACTGAAGCTTTCTTT.

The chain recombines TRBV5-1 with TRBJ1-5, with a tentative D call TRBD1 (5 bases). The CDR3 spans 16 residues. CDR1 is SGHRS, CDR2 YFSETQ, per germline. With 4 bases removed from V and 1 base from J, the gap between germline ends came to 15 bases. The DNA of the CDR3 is TGCGCCAGCAGCCCCGGGACCGTGGGCAGCAATCAGCCCCAGCATTTT. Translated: CASSPGTVGSNQPQHF.

The CDR3 bases are TGTGCCAGCAGTTGGGACAGGGGAAACGCTGAAGCTTTCTTT. Amino acid sequence: CASSWDRGNAEAFF. The chain joins TRBV12-3 or TRBV12-4 to TRBJ1-1, with 10 bases that match TRBD1. The CDR3 sequence is 14 residues long. The V and J ends lost 4 bases and 6 bases, in that order; junction bases with no gene match: 5.

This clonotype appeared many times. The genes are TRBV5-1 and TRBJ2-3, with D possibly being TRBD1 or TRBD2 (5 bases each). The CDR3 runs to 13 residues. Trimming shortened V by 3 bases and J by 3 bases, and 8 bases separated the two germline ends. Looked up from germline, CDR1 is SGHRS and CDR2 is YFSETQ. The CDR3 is CASSSEGTDTQYF. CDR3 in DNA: TGCGCCAGCAGCTCCGAGGGGACAGATACGCAGTATTTT.

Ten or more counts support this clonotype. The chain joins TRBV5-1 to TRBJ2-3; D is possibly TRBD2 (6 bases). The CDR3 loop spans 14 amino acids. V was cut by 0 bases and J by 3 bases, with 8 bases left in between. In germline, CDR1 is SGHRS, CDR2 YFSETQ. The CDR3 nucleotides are TGCGCCAGCAGCTTGGGGCTAGCGACAGATACGCAGTATTTT. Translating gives CASSLGLATDTQYF.

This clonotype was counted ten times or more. CDR3 nucleotides: TGCGCCAGCAGCCAAGATCCAATGGCGGGGGGAGAGACCCAGTACTTC. Protein: CASSQDPMAGGETQYF. This rearrangement joins TRBV4-3 to TRBJ2-5; TRBD2 matches 8 bases. In germline, CDR1 is LGHNA, CDR2 YSLEER. The trim removed 0 bases at V and 4 bases at J, leaving 7 bases unmatched. The CDR3 is 16 residues long.

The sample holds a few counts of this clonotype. CDR3 bases: TGCGCCAGCAGCCCGGGGAACTCTGGGGCCAACGTCCTGACTTTC. Its protein is CASSPGNSGANVLTF. The chain is built from TRBV5-1 and TRBJ2-6, with a possible D match to TRBD2 (5 bases). Trimming shortened V by 4 bases and J by 0 bases, and 8 bases separated the two germline ends. This CDR3 region has 15 residues. Germline V gene lookup returns CDR1 SGHRS and CDR2 YFSETQ. Together with reference TRBV5-1 and TRBJ2-6, the CDR3 gives the full variable domain: KAGVTQTPRYLIKTRGQQVTLSCSPISGHRSVSWYQQTPGQGLQFLFEYFSETQRNKGNFPGRFSGRQFSNSRSEMNVSTLELGDSALYLCASSPGNSGANVLTFGAGSRLTVL.

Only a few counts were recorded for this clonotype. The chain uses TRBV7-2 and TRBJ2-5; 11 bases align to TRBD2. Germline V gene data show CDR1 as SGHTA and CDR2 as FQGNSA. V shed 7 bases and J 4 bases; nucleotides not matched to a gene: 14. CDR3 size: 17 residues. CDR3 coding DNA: TGTGCCAGCATCATTAAAGGCGGGCTAGCGGGGGGAGAGACCCAGTACTTC. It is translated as CASIIKGGLAGGETQYF.

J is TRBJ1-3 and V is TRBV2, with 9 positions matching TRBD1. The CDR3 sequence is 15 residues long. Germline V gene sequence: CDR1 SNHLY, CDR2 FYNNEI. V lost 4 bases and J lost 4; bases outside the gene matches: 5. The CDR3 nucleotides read TGTGCCAGCAGTGCCGGGACAGGGAGGGGAAACACCATATATTTT. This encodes CASSAGTGRGNTIYF.

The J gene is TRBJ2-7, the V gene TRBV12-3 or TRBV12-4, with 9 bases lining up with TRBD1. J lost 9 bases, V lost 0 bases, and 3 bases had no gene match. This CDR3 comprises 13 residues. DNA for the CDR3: TGTGCCAGCAGTTTAGCGCCGGGACAGGGGCAGTACTTC. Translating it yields CASSLAPGQGQYF.

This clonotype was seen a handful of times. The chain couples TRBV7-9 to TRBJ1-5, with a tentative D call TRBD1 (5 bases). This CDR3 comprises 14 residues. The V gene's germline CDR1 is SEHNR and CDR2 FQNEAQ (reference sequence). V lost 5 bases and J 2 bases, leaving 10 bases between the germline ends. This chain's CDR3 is CASSPGYGNQPQHF. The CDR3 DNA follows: TGTGCCAGCAGCCCAGGGTACGGCAATCAGCCCCAGCATTTT.

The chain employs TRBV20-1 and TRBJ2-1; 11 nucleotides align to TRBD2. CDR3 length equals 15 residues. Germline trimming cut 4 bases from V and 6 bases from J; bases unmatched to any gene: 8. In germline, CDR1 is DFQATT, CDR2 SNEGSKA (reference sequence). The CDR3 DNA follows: TGCAGTGCTATCCCGACTAGCGGGGAGGTCAATGAGCAGTTCTTC. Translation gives CSAIPTSGEVNEQFF.

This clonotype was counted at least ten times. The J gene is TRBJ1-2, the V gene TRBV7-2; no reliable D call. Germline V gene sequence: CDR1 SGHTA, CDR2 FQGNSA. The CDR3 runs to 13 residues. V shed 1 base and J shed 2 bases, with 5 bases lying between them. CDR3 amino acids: CASSLVQNYGYTF. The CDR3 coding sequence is TGTGCCAGCAGCTTAGTCCAGAACTATGGCTACACCTTC.

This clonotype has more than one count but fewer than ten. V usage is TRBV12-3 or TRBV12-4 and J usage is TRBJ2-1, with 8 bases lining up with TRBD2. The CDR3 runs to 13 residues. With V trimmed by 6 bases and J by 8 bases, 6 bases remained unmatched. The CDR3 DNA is TGTGCCAGCAGCCGTAGCGGGGCGGATGAGCAGTTCTTC. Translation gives CASSRSGADEQFF.

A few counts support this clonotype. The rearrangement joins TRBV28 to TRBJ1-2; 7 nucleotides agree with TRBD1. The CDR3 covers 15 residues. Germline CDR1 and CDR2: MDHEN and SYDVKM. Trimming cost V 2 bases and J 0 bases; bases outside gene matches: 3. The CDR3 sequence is CASSLGTAANYGYTF. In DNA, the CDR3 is TGTGCCAGCAGTTTAGGGACAGCAGCTAACTATGGCTACACCTTC.

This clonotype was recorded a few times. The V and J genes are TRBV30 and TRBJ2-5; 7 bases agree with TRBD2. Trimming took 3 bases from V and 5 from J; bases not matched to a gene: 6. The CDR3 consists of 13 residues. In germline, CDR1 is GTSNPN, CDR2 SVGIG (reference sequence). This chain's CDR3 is CAWSGDYRETQYF. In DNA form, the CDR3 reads TGTGCCTGGAGCGGGGACTACCGGGAGACCCAGTACTTC.

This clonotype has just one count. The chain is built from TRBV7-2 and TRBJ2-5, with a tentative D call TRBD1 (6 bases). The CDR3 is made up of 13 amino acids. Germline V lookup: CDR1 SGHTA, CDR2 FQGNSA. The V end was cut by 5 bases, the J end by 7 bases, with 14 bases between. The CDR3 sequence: CASSTRTDGTQYF. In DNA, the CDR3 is TGTGCCAGCAGCACCCGGACAGATGGGACCCAGTACTTC.

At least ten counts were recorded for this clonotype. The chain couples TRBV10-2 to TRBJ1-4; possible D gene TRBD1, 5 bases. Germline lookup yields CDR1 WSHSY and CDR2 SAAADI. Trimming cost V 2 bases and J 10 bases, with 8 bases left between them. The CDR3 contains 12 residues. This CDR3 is CASSEDSVKLFF. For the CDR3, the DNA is TGCGCCAGCAGTGAGGACAGCGTAAAACTGTTTTTT.

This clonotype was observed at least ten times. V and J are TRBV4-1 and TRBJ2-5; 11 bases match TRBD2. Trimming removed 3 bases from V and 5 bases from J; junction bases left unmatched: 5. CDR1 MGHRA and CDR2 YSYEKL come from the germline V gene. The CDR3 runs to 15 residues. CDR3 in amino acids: CASSQGRTSGETQYF. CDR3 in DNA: TGCGCCAGCAGCCAGGGAAGGACTAGCGGGGAGACCCAGTACTTC.

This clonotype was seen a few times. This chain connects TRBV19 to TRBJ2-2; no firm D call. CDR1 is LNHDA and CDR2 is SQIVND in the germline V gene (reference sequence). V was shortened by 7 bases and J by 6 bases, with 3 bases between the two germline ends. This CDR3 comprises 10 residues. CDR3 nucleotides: TGTGCCAGTAAAGCCGGGGAGCTGTTTTTT. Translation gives CASKAGELFF.